These 21 T cell receptor beta chains came from one sample sequenced in a study of blood T cell repertoires in COVID-19. Profiled with immunoSEQ multiplex PCR; TCRdb holds only in-frame clones, not every one. The sample holds about 190,000 clones, 89% seen once. The sample was peripheral blood. The receptors shown here come from a man between 35 and 55 years old with acute or convalescent COVID-19.

This chain joins TRBV7-2 and TRBJ2-3; 10 bases line up with TRBD2. Trimming at V came to 2 bases and at J to 0 bases, leaving 5 bases not matched to a gene. The CDR3 is 17 residues long. In germline, CDR1 is SGHTA, CDR2 FQGNSA. The CDR3 protein is CASSLKRGGTSTDTQYF. The CDR3 DNA follows: TGTGCCAGCAGCTTAAAGCGGGGGGGGACCAGCACAGATACGCAGTATTTT.

The V gene is TRBV19, the J gene TRBJ1-4; D unresolved. The V end was cut by 6 bases, the J end by 6 bases, with 5 bases between. CDR1 is LNHDA, CDR2 SQIVND, per germline (reference sequence). The CDR3 sequence is 11 residues long. The CDR3 region is CASRNYEKLFF. CDR3 nucleotide sequence: TGTGCCAGTAGGAACTATGAAAAACTGTTTTTT.

This clone was counted once. The chain combines TRBV6-2 or TRBV6-3 with TRBJ1-2; the D gene is possibly TRBD1 (5 bases). The V and J ends lost 0 bases and 8 bases respectively, with 16 bases between them. CDR1 and CDR2 from the germline V gene are MNHEY and SVGEGT. The CDR3 totals 15 residues. The CDR3 DNA follows: TGTGCCAGCAGTTACTCTACAGGAGCCCTATCGGGCTACACCTTC. Protein: CASSYSTGALSGYTF.

The J gene is TRBJ2-3, the V gene TRBV5-4, with TRBD1 matching 8 bases. This CDR3 is built from 16 residues. Unmatched junction bases numbered 5, after V lost 0 bases and J lost 2 bases. The germline V gene encodes CDR1 SGHNT and CDR2 YYREEE (reference sequence). CDR3 region: CASSLGRTGSTDTQYF. DNA of the CDR3: TGTGCCAGCAGCTTGGGAAGGACAGGGTCCACAGATACGCAGTATTTT.

The V call is TRBV4-3, the J call TRBJ1-2; a weak D match, TRBD1 (6 bases). This CDR3 contains 14 residues. With 0 bases removed from V and 4 bases from J, the gap between germline ends came to 9 bases. Per the germline V gene, CDR1 is LGHNA and CDR2 is YSLEER. CDR3 in amino acids: CASSQERTVYGYTF. DNA for the CDR3: TGCGCCAGCAGCCAAGAGAGGACAGTCTATGGCTACACCTTC.

This clone was recorded a few times. The chain is built from TRBV10-1 and TRBJ1-2, with D uncertain. This CDR3 has 13 residues. Trimming took 3 bases from V and 3 from J, leaving 8 bases between them. Germline values: CDR1 WNHNN, CDR2 SYGVQD (reference sequence). The CDR3 DNA is TGCGCCAGCAGTGACGGGGTGGACTATGGCTACACCTTC. Translated, it gives CASSDGVDYGYTF.

CDR3: CASRGGAGVGSPLHF. In DNA form, the CDR3 reads TGTGCCAGCCGGGGTGGGGCAGGGGTAGGATCACCCCTCCACTTT. The chain employs TRBV2 and TRBJ1-6; the D gene is possibly TRBD1 (6 bases). The CDR3 is made up of 15 amino acids. V lost 8 bases to trimming and J lost 10 bases, with 21 bases between them. Germline values: CDR1 SNHLY, CDR2 FYNNEI. Together with reference TRBV2 and TRBJ1-6, the CDR3 gives the full variable domain: EPEVTQTPSHQVTQMGQEVILRCVPISNHLYFYWYRQILGQKVEFLVSFYNNEISEKSEIFDDQFSVERPDGSNFTLKIRSTKLEDSAMYFCASRGGAGVGSPLHFGNGTRLTVT.

CDR3 nucleotides: TGTGCCAGCAGTCCTCCTCTATTGGGGGGGGCACGCGGTGAGCAGTTCTTC. It translates to CASSPPLLGGARGEQFF. J is TRBJ2-1 and V is TRBV27; D may be TRBD2 (7 bases). Trimming removed 5 bases at V and 9 bases at J, with 26 bases between. This CDR3 is 17 amino acids long. CDR1 and CDR2 (germline): MNHEY, SMNVEV (reference sequence).

The V call is TRBV15, the J call TRBJ1-2; 7 bases align to TRBD1. CDR3 length: 15 residues. The germline V gene encodes CDR1 LNHNV and CDR2 YYDKDF (reference sequence). V gave up 1 base and J gave up 4 bases; unmatched junction bases: 6. CDR3 sequence: CATSRARGPGYGYTF. CDR3 nucleotides: TGTGCCACCAGCAGAGCGAGGGGGCCTGGCTATGGCTACACCTTC. Filled out from reference TRBV15 and TRBJ1-2, the complete variable domain reads DAMVIQNPRYQVTQFGKPVTLSCSQTLNHNVMYWYQQKSSQAPKLLFHYYDKDFNNEADTPDNFQSRRPNTSFCFLDIRSPGLGDTAMYLCATSRARGPGYGYTFGSGTRLTVV.

The rearrangement joins TRBV5-1 to TRBJ2-4; D might be TRBD1 (6 bases). CDR1 SGHRS and CDR2 YFSETQ come from the germline V gene. The ends were cut back, 4 bases at V and 8 bases at J, with 13 bases in the middle. The CDR3 sequence is 13 residues long. CDR3 nucleotide sequence: TGCGCCAGCAGCGTACAGGGTTCGGACATTCAGTACTTC. This encodes CASSVQGSDIQYF.

V gene TRBV28 combines with J gene TRBJ2-7, with no clear D. The V end was cut by 2 bases, the J end by 1 base, with 9 bases between. Germline V gene sequence: CDR1 MDHEN, CDR2 SYDVKM. The CDR3 runs 14 residues. This CDR3 is CASSLTGPSYEQYF. The CDR3 DNA follows: TGTGCCAGCAGTTTAACCGGTCCATCCTACGAGCAGTACTTC.

The CDR3 DNA follows: TGTGCCAGCAGTTTCGGGGGAGCTAATGAAAAACTGTTTTTT. As protein: CASSFGGANEKLFF. The chain joins TRBV6-2 or TRBV6-3 to TRBJ1-4; D is possibly TRBD1 (5 bases). V was shortened by 4 bases and J by 3 bases, with 9 bases between the two germline ends. There are 14 residues in the CDR3. Germline loops: CDR1 MNHEY, CDR2 SVGEGT.

The V gene is TRBV7-9, the J gene TRBJ1-1; D uncertain. The CDR3 length is 15 residues. V lost 1 base and J 7 bases, leaving 16 bases between the germline ends. Germline CDR1 reads SEHNR; CDR2 reads FQNEAQ (reference sequence). CDR3 in amino acids: CASSLVAGNQGEAFF. The CDR3 region has the DNA TGTGCCAGCAGCTTAGTGGCGGGAAATCAAGGTGAAGCTTTCTTT.

The chain recombines TRBV27 with TRBJ2-1; 9 bases agree with TRBD2. The CDR3 is 16 amino acids. From germline, CDR1 is MNHEY and CDR2 SMNVEV (reference sequence). The V and J ends lost 2 bases and 8 bases, in that order; junction bases with no gene match: 10. CDR3 loop: CASSLKFLAGYDEQFF. CDR3 sequence (DNA): TGTGCCAGCAGTTTAAAGTTCCTAGCGGGGTACGATGAGCAGTTCTTC.

A single count supports this clone. V usage is TRBV3-1 (or the pseudogene TRBV3-2) and J usage is TRBJ2-5, with TRBD2 matching over 9 bases. Germline-derived CDR1 and CDR2 are LGHDT and YNNKEL (reference sequence). The CDR3 is made up of 16 amino acids. J gave up 5 bases and V 3 bases, and 10 bases lay outside the gene matches. The CDR3 coding sequence is TGTGCCAGCAGCCACGCGTCGCGGGGGGGCCGGGAGACCCAGTACTTC. This encodes CASSHASRGGRETQYF.

The CDR3, as DNA: TGTGCCAGCAGCTTGGATGCCGGGGGGTTCTACAATGAGCAGTTCTTC. This translates into CASSLDAGGFYNEQFF. The chain employs TRBV5-6 and TRBJ2-1, with TRBD2 matching over 7 bases. This CDR3 region has 16 residues. The germline V gene encodes CDR1 SGHDT and CDR2 YYEEEE. The trim removed 0 bases at V and 3 bases at J, leaving 6 bases unmatched.

The chain combines TRBV11-2 with TRBJ2-1; tentatively, D is TRBD2 (6 bases). Trimming stripped 5 bases from V and 1 base from J, with 18 bases between. Germline CDR1 and CDR2: SGHAT and FQNNGV. The CDR3 totals 17 residues. CDR3 sequence reads: CASSPRWGEHSYNEQFF. The CDR3 DNA sequence: TGTGCCAGCAGCCCCCGGTGGGGGGAGCATTCCTACAATGAGCAGTTCTTC.

In DNA, the CDR3 is TGTGCCAGCAGCTTGGTGTCGGGAGGGGAGACCCAGTACTTC. Its translation: CASSLVSGGETQYF. This chain connects TRBV5-6 to TRBJ2-5; TRBD2 matches 8 bases. This CDR3 spans 14 amino acids. The V gene's germline CDR1 is SGHDT and CDR2 YYEEEE. V was clipped by 0 bases and J by 5 bases; unmatched bases: 3.

The CDR3 nucleotides are TGTGCCAGCAGTAAACAGGGCTACGAGCAGTACTTC. Its protein is CASSKQGYEQYF. The rearrangement joins TRBV28 to TRBJ2-7; TRBD1 might be the D (6 bases). Germline CDR1 and CDR2: MDHEN and SYDVKM. The V end lost 5 bases, the J end lost 3 bases, and 8 bases lay between the germline ends. The CDR3 contains 12 residues.

As to this clone: Other DNA variants within this sample encode the same CDR3. CDR3 region: CASSLLRNTGELFF. The CDR3 bases are TGTGCCAGCAGCTTATTGCGCAACACCGGGGAGCTGTTTTTT. The genes are TRBV7-3 and TRBJ2-2; D remains unclear. The CDR3 has 14 amino acids. V was clipped by 2 bases and J by 2 bases, with 6 bases between them. Germline-derived CDR1 and CDR2 are SGHTA and FQGTGA.

In this sample, this clone turned up a few times. This chain joins TRBV27 and TRBJ1-5; a weak D match, TRBD1 (5 bases). CDR1 and CDR2 from the germline V gene are MNHEY and SMNVEV (reference sequence). Trimming shortened V by 1 base and J by 7 bases, and 14 bases separated the two germline ends. The length of the CDR3 is 15 residues. This chain's CDR3 is CASSLFMGEGQPQHF. The CDR3 DNA reads as TGTGCCAGCAGTTTATTCATGGGGGAGGGCCAGCCCCAGCATTTT.